What follows describes a single TCR beta chain. The antigen remains undetermined. One entry per CDR3 protein, called by TCRdb with MiXCR from the reads. This table holds nearly 550,000 distinct CDR3 sequences, 16% found once. The data belong to a study of T cell repertoires in cytomegalovirus infection. Regarding the study as a whole: CMV-specific TCR beta clonotypes restricted by HLA-C dominated the ex vivo response.

The sample was CD8+ T cells from PBMCs. The clonotype was recovered from a human donor in good health (CMV status not recorded). Some clones in this sample may be carry-over from other donors' samples.

The CDR3 nucleotides read TGTGCCAGCAGCCAAGATCCCGGGGTATACTATGGCTACACCTTC. This encodes CASSQDPGVYYGYTF. J is TRBJ1-2 and V is TRBV4-2; D remains ambiguous. Between the trimmed V and J ends, which lost 0 bases and 3 bases, there was a span of 11 bases. Germline CDR1 is LGHNA and CDR2 is YNFKEQ. CDR3 length: 15 amino acids.